A single sample is the source of the 6 T cell receptor beta chains below, sequenced in a study of lymphopenia after photon versus proton radiotherapy. Clones were read by immunoSEQ multiplex PCR, and TCRdb kept only the in-frame ones, dropping some. The sample lists fewer than 35,000 clones; 80% to 90% were seen once. Sequenced material: peripheral blood, taken from a patient treated with proton-based radiotherapy. These receptors all stem from a woman aged 70-85 years with pancreatic cancer. Some clones in this sample may be carry-over from other donors' samples.

CDR3 region: CASSAGQGGSEQYF. CDR3 nucleotides: TGCGCCAGCAGCGCGGGACAGGGGGGCTCCGAGCAGTACTTC. V and J are TRBV5-1 and TRBJ2-7; the match to TRBD1 covers 11 bases. Germline V CDR1 and CDR2: SGHRS, YFSETQ. J lost 6 bases, V lost 4 bases, and 6 bases had no gene match. CDR3 length equals 14 residues.

The chain joins TRBV4-1 to TRBJ1-1, with a weak D call TRBD1 (5 bases). The CDR3 totals 14 residues. CDR1 is MGHRA, CDR2 YSYEKL, per germline. V lost 3 bases and J lost 6, with 14 bases in between. The CDR3 here is CASSQGGGMAEAFF. Here the CDR3 DNA reads TGCGCCAGCAGCCAGGGTGGGGGGATGGCTGAAGCTTTCTTT.

The chain is built from TRBV28 and TRBJ2-5; D may be TRBD2 (6 bases). Trimming removed 5 bases at V and 5 bases at J, with 15 bases between. The CDR3 is 14 amino acids. CDR1 is MDHEN, CDR2 SYDVKM, per germline. The DNA of the CDR3 is TGTGCCAGCAGTAAGGCGGGAAGGTGGGAGACCCAGTACTTC. Translation gives CASSKAGRWETQYF. Looking up the rest from reference TRBV28 and TRBJ2-5 gives the full variable domain: DVKVTQSSRYLVKRTGEKVFLECVQDMDHENMFWYRQDPGLGLRLIYFSYDVKMKEKGDIPEGYSVSREKKERFSLILESASTNQTSMYLCASSKAGRWETQYFGPGTRLLVL.

The chain carries TRBV5-4 and TRBJ2-1, with TRBD2 matching over 7 bases. The CDR3 is 15 amino acids. From germline, CDR1 is SGHNT and CDR2 YYREEE (reference sequence). Trimming cost V 3 bases and J 2 bases; bases outside gene matches: 5. CDR3 loop: CASSSPSGPYNEQFF. The CDR3 bases are TGTGCCAGCAGCTCCCCTAGCGGTCCCTACAATGAGCAGTTCTTC.

In this sample, this clone turned up once. The chain uses TRBV4-2 and TRBJ2-7; 13 bases match TRBD2. Germline values: CDR1 LGHNA, CDR2 YNFKEQ. Germline trimming cut 0 bases from V and 4 bases from J; bases unmatched to any gene: 9. The CDR3 has 18 residues. CDR3 DNA sequence: TGTGCCAGCAGCCAAGATATAGGACTAGCGGGAGTAATATACGAGCAGTACTTC. It codes for CASSQDIGLAGVIYEQYF.

The gene calls are TRBV9 and TRBJ1-2; D is ambiguous. CDR1 and CDR2 from the germline V gene are SGDLS and YYNGEE. This CDR3 contains 11 residues. Trimming pared 3 bases from V and 10 bases from J, leaving 10 bases between. The CDR3 nucleotides read TGTGCCAGCAGCGCGCAACAGAACTACACCTTC. It encodes CASSAQQNYTF.